This entry describes one T cell receptor beta chain. Its antigen remains unidentified. The source of the sample is a study of cytomegalovirus exposure and HLA in healthy donors. This CDR3 is built from 15 residues. Trimming cost V 2 bases and J 4 bases, with 14 bases left between them. Germline V CDR1 and CDR2: MNHNY, SVGAGI (reference sequence). The primer mix had 60 Vbeta and 13 Jbeta primers. Produced via immunoSEQ multiplex PCR; TCRdb's table is partial and in-frame only. The data show around 230,000 clones, with 78% seen just once and approximately 0.47% held by the top ten. Study-level results: In an earlier analysis, about 87% or about 30%: the productive usage of most TCR beta V segments.

The chain couples TRBV6-6 to TRBJ1-1; the D is unclear. This TCR derives from a boy between 10 and 17 years old in good health and CMV-seronegative. Sequenced input: PBMCs. CDR3 loop: CASSYGGRRGTEAFF. The CDR3 DNA reads as TGTGCCAGCAGTTACGGAGGCCGCCGGGGCACTGAAGCTTTCTTT.